This TCR beta chain was retrieved from a study of OX40 agonist ivuxolimab in advanced cancers. Context from the whole study: Ivuxolimab was a fully human IgG2 agonistic monoclonal antibody targeting the costimulatory receptor OX40 (CD134). Intravenous ivuxolimab was administered to patients every 2 weeks at six dose levels: 0.01, 0.1, 0.3, 1.5, 3 and 10 mg/kg. Of the 50 to 55 dose-escalation patients, hepatocellular carcinoma was present in roughly 19, melanoma in roughly 15, renal cell carcinoma in 9 and head and neck cancer in 9. The dose-escalation cohort was around 83% male with a mean age of around 62 years, ranging from 23 to 79. Prior anti-PD-1, anti-PD-L1 or anti-CTLA-4 therapy was permitted, and approximately 40% of dose-escalation patients had received checkpoint inhibitors. Three dose-escalation patients achieved partial responses, one with hepatocellular carcinoma and two with cutaneous melanoma. The purpose of peripheral TCRbeta sequencing was to test whether ivuxolimab changed TCR sequence diversity and led to clonal T-cell expansion. The monotherapy dose-escalation portion (N = 52 patients) of the phase I ivuxolimab trial is reported in the paper.

About this clone itself: Its antigen is not yet known. No qualities accompany the bases; no much larger clone lies one base away.

For sequencing of the TCRbeta CDR3 region, genomic DNA was extracted from the sorted cells. The immunoSEQ Assay was used to sequence the TCRbeta CDR3 regions. TCRdb retrieved this table from immuneACCESS and kept in-frame rearrangements only. Not all clones are present; in checked studies, unresolved V genes account for under half, and no reason is known for the remainder. This sample lists about 45,000 clones; approximately 91% were detected once. Under 20% of the sample rests with the top ten. The research as a whole found: Low levels of normalized T-cell clonal expansion were also seen in some nonresponding patients. Clonal expansion of both CD4+ and CD8+ blood T cells was observed from baseline to week 6 at doses 0.1 to 3.0 mg/kg. In the 0.1-3.0 mg/kg groups, partial responders were among the patients with the lowest normalized peripheral clonal expansion, particularly in CD8+ T cells. After ivuxolimab, CD8+ T cells had more expanded clones than CD4+ T cells on average. Which antigens the clonally expanded peripheral T cells were specific for was not determined.

The trial excluded patients who had a history of autoimmune disease or were on systemic immunosuppression. In every dose cohort, peripheral blood was drawn for TCR sequencing at baseline, cycle 4 day 1, and cycle 7 day 1. Samples were obtained from an open-label, multicenter, first-in-human phase I dose-escalation trial of ivuxolimab. Adults with locally advanced or metastatic head and neck squamous cell, hepatocellular, melanoma or renal cell carcinoma were enrolled in the trial. Before TCR sequencing, CD4+ and CD8+ T cells were separately sorted from peripheral blood. The germline V gene (reference sequence) supplies CDR1 LNHDA and CDR2 SQIVND. At the junction V is shortened by 8 bases and J by 0 bases, with 15 bases in between. Measured from the cysteine to the phenylalanine, the CDR3 is 15 residues long. The DNA shown is the 45-base CDR3, in frame from base 1.

This specimen consisted of CD4+ or CD8+ T cells sorted from blood, obtained in a trial of the OX40 agonist ivuxolimab. The chain couples TRBV19 to TRBJ2-3; the D gene remains uncertain. This TCR was sampled from an adult with an advanced solid tumor such as melanoma, head and neck, liver or kidney cancer. For the CDR3, the sequence is CASLFRHSSTDTQYF. The DNA is TGTGCCAGTTTATTTAGGCATTCTAGCACAGATACGCAGTATTTT.